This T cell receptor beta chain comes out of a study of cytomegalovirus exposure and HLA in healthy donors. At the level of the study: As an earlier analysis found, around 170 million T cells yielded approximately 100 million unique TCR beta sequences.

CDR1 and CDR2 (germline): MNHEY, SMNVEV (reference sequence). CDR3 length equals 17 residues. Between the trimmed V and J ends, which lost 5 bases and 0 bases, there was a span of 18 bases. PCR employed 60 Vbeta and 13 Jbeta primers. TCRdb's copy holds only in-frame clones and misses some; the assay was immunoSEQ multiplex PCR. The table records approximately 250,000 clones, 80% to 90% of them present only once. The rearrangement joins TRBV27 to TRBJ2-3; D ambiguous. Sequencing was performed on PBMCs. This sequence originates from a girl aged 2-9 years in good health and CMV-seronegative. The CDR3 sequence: CASSPSYASPSTDTQYF. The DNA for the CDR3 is TGTGCCAGCAGTCCAAGTTACGCGTCACCTAGCACAGATACGCAGTATTTT.